This TCR beta chain emerged from a study of technical replicates of blood from a handful of donors. V gave up 0 bases and J gave up 4 bases, with 12 bases separating them. CDR1 is SGHRS, CDR2 YFSETQ, per germline. This CDR3 is built from 15 residues. Produced via immunoSEQ multiplex PCR; TCRdb's table is partial and in-frame only. The top ten clones hold approximately 0.22% of a sample with about 94,000 clones, 90% to 96% of them seen once. This receptor was identified in a human donor in good health. The rearrangement links TRBV5-1 to TRBJ2-3; D might be TRBD2 (7 bases). The sample taken for sequencing was T cells isolated from PBMCs. CDR3 loop: CASSLERGAADTQYF. The CDR3 region has the DNA TGCGCCAGCAGCTTGGAACGGGGGGCGGCAGATACGCAGTATTTT. Drawing the rest from reference TRBV5-1 and TRBJ2-3, the complete variable domain is KAGVTQTPRYLIKTRGQQVTLSCSPISGHRSVSWYQQTPGQGLQFLFEYFSETQRNKGNFPGRFSGRQFSNSRSEMNVSTLELGDSALYLCASSLERGAADTQYFGPGTRLTVL.